A selection of T cell receptor beta chains follows, all from one sample in a study of blood T cell repertoires in COVID-19. The assay was immunoSEQ multiplex PCR, and TCRdb's table has in-frame clones only and misses some. The repertoire holds about 73,000 clones, with approximately 80% as singletons. Specimen: peripheral blood. The source is a woman aged 60-75 years with acute or convalescent COVID-19. CDR3s include the opening cysteine and the closing phenylalanine or tryptophan. Fields, in order: clone size, D gene, V gene, J gene, CDR3 protein, CDR3 DNA. D genes are given only for firm matches. Some rows have no size entry. The others give once, few or many, or a class for an expanded clone.

NA	TRBD1	TRBV3-1/TRBV3-2	TRBJ2-1	CASSQDLLDRDLNEQFF	TGTGCCAGCAGCCAAGATCTTCTGGACAGGGACTTAAATGAGCAGTTCTTC
NA	TRBD1	TRBV30	TRBJ1-5	CAWRGQGGNQPQHF	TGTGCCTGGAGGGGACAGGGCGGCAATCAGCCCCAGCATTTT
NA	NA	TRBV3-1/TRBV3-2	TRBJ1-5	CASSQSQRGGNQPQHF	TGTGCCAGCAGCCAATCTCAACGGGGGGGCAATCAGCCCCAGCATTTT
NA	NA	TRBV27	TRBJ2-6	CASSPHRDGGANVLTF	TGTGCCAGCAGTCCCCACAGGGACGGTGGGGCCAACGTCCTGACTTTC
NA	TRBD1	TRBV6-1	TRBJ2-2	CASSEVDRGLTGELFF	TGTGCCAGCAGCGAAGTGGACAGGGGGTTAACCGGGGAGCTGTTTTTT
NA	TRBD2	TRBV12-5	TRBJ2-1	CASGTSGGAPYNEQFF	TGTGCTAGTGGGACTAGCGGGGGGGCCCCCTACAATGAGCAGTTCTTC
NA	NA	TRBV5-1	TRBJ1-2	CASSLVQGKDGYTF	TGCGCCAGCAGCTTGGTGCAGGGGAAGGATGGCTACACCTTC
NA	NA	TRBV15	TRBJ2-2	CATQDSNTGELFF	TGTGCCACCCAGGACTCGAACACCGGGGAGCTGTTTTTT
NA	NA	TRBV5-1	TRBJ1-1	CASSLDAGEGEAFF	TGCGCCAGCAGCTTGGATGCAGGGGAGGGTGAAGCTTTCTTT
NA	TRBD1	TRBV18	TRBJ2-7	CASSYGTGAYEQYF	TGTGCCAGCTCCTATGGAACAGGGGCCTACGAGCAGTACTTC
NA	TRBD1	TRBV20-1	TRBJ1-1	CSASPGGDTGAFF	TGCAGTGCTAGTCCAGGGGGCGATACGGGAGCTTTCTTT
NA	TRBD2	TRBV4-2	TRBJ2-7	CASSQDRGGWWEQYF	TGTGCCAGCAGCCAAGATCGCGGGGGGTGGTGGGAGCAGTACTTC
NA	TRBD1	TRBV11-2	TRBJ2-2	CASSKGQGANGELFF	TGTGCCAGCAGCAAGGGGCAGGGGGCAAACGGGGAGCTGTTTTTT
NA	NA	TRBV6-5	TRBJ1-1	CASSYGQIHTEAFF	TGTGCCAGCAGTTACGGACAGATCCACACTGAAGCTTTCTTT
NA	TRBD1	TRBV6-1	TRBJ2-1	CASSEARGQGSYEQFF	TGTGCCAGCAGTGAAGCGAGGGGACAGGGTTCATATGAGCAGTTCTTC
NA	NA	TRBV19	TRBJ1-4	CASSVATNEKLFF	TGTGCCAGTTCAGTTGCAACTAATGAAAAACTGTTTTTT
few	TRBD1	TRBV5-1	TRBJ1-4	CASRPGTGYATNEKLFF	TGCGCCAGCCGTCCCGGGACAGGGTATGCAACTAATGAAAAACTGTTTTTT
few	NA	TRBV5-6	TRBJ1-5	CASSFGGNQPQHF	TGTGCCAGCAGCTTCGGGGGGAATCAGCCCCAGCATTTT
NA	NA	TRBV6-5	TRBJ1-2	CASSYSQTAWNGYTF	TGTGCCAGCAGTTACTCTCAAACAGCTTGGAATGGCTACACCTTC
once	NA	TRBV2	TRBJ2-1	CASGQHNEQFF	TGTGCCAGCGGACAGCACAATGAGCAGTTCTTC
NA	TRBD2	TRBV7-3	TRBJ2-1	CASSLRGGEQFF	TGTGCCAGCAGCTTAAGGGGGGGTGAGCAGTTCTTC
NA	NA	TRBV11-2	TRBJ2-7	CASSLVAGAISYEQYF	TGTGCCAGCAGCTTAGTCGCGGGGGCCATCTCCTACGAGCAGTACTTC
NA	NA	TRBV20-1	TRBJ1-4	CSASPGVNEKLFF	TGCAGTGCTAGTCCGGGAGTTAATGAAAAACTGTTTTTT